This T cell receptor beta chain was recovered during a study of vaccination and CD4 T cells after COVID-19. Study-level findings and limits: The appearance of a median approximately 85% of reactive clones in convalescent patients occurred only post-vaccination.

CDR1 and CDR2 (germline): ENHRY, SYGVKD. V shed 2 bases and J shed 9 bases, with 16 bases lying between them. This CDR3 contains 14 residues. Sequencing of cultured CD4+ T cell DNA used the Oncomine TCR Beta short-read assay. TCRdb reprocessed the PCR reads with MiXCR, giving one entry per CDR3 protein. The top ten clones hold approximately 8% of a sample with some 15,000 distinct CDR3 sequences, under 60% of them seen once. As for this clonotype: Its antigen is unknown.

Treatment: approximately 11-day PBMC culture with coronavirus spike peptide pools or control peptides (ViraFEST assay). Negative selection enriched CD4+ T cells from cultures at roughly nine days. The specimen was CD4+ T cells from blood, cultured in vitro. V is TRBV10-3 and J is TRBJ2-5, with TRBD2 as a possible D gene (7 bases). The sequence was collected from a human donor who had recovered from COVID-19. The CDR3 protein is CAISEPPGEGAQYF. The CDR3 coding sequence is TGTGCCATCAGTGAGCCTCCAGGGGAGGGGGCCCAGTACTTC.